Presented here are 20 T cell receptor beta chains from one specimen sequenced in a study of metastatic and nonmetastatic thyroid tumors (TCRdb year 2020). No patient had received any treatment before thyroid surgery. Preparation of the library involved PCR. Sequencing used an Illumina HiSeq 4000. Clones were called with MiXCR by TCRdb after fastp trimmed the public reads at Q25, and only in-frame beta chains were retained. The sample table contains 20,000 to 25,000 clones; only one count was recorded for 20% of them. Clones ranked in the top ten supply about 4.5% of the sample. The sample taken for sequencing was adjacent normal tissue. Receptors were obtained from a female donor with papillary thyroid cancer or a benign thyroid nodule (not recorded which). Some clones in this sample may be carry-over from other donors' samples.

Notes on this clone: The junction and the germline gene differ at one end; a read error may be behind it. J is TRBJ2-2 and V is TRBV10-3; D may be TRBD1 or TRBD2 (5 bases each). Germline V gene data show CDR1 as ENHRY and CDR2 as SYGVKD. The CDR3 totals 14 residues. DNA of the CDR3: TGTGCCATCAGTGTGGCAGGAGGCACCGGGGACCTGTTTTTT. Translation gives CAISVAGGTGDLFF.

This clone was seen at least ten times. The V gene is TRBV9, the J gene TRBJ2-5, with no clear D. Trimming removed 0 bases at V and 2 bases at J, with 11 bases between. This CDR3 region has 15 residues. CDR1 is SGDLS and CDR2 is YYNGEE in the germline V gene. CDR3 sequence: CASSVASAEQETQYF. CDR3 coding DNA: TGTGCCAGCAGCGTAGCTTCGGCAGAACAAGAGACCCAGTACTTC.

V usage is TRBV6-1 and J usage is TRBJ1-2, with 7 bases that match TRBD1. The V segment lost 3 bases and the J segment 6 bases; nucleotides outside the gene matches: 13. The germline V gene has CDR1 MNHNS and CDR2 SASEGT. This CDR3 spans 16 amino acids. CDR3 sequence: CASSDVRGQWAHGYTF. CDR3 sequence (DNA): TGTGCCAGCAGTGATGTTAGGGGACAGTGGGCGCATGGCTACACCTTC.

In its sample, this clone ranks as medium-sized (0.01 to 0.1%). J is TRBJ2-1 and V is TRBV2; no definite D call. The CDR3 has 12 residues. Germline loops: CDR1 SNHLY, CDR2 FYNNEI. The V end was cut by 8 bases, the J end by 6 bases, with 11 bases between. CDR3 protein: CASFDLRNEQFF. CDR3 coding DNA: TGTGCCAGCTTTGACCTACGCAATGAGCAGTTCTTC.

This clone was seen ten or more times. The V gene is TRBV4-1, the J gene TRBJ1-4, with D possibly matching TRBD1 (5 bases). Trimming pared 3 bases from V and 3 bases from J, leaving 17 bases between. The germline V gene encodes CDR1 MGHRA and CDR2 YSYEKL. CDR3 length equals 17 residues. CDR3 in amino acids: CASSQRPWGDPNEKLFF. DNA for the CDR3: TGCGCCAGCAGCCAGCGGCCATGGGGGGACCCTAATGAAAAACTGTTTTTT.

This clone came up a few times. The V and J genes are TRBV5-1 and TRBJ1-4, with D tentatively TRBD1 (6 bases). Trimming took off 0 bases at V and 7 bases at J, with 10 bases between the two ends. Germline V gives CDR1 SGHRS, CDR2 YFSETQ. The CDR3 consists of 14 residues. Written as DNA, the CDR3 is TGCGCCAGCAGCTTGGGTGGGACACGTGAAAAACTGTTTTTT. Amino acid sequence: CASSLGGTREKLFF.

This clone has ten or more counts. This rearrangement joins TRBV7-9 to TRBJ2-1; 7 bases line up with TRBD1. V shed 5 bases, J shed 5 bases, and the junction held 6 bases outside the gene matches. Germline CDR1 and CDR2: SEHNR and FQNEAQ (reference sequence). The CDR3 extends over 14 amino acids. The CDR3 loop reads CASSRGTVDNEQFF. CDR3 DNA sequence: TGTGCCAGCAGCCGAGGGACAGTAGACAATGAGCAGTTCTTC.

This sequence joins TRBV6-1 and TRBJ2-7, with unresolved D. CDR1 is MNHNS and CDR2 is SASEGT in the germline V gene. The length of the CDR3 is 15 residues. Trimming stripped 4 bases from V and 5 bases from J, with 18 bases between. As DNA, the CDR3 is TGTGCCAGCAGTGGGGCATCTAATATATTAGACGAGCAGTACTTC. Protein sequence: CASSGASNILDEQYF.

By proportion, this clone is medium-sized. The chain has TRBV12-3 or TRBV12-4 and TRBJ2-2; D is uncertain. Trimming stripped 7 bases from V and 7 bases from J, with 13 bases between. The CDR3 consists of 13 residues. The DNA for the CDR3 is TGTGCCAGCACCCGCCGGGCTATCGGGGAGCTGTTTTTT. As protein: CASTRRAIGELFF.

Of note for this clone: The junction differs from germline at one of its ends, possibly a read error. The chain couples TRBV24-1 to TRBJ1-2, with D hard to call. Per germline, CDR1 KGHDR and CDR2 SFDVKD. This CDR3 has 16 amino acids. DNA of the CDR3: TGTGCCACCAGTGACGTGAGGGTGGGCCCAGGCTATGGCTACGCCTTC. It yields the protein CATSDVRVGPGYGYAF.

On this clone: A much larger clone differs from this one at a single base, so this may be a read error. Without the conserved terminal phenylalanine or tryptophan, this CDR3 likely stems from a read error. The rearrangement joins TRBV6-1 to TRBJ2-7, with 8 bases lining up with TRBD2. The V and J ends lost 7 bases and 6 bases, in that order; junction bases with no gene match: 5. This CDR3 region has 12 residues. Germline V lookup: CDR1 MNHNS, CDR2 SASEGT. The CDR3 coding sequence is TGTGCCAGCACCAGCGGGAGTTGCGAGCAGTACCTC. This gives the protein CASTSGSCEQYL.

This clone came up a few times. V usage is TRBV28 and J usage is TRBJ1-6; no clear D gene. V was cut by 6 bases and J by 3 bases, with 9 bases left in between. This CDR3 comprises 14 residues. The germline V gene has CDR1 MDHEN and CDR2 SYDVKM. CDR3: CASSVGFYNSPLHF. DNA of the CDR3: TGTGCCAGCAGCGTGGGATTCTATAATTCACCCCTCCACTTT.

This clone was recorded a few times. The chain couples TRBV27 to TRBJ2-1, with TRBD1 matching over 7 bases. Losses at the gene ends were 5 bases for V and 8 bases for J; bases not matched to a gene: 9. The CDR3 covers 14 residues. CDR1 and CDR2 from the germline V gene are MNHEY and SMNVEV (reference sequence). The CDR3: CASSPMDRIYEQFF. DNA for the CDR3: TGTGCCAGCAGTCCGATGGACAGGATCTATGAGCAGTTCTTC.

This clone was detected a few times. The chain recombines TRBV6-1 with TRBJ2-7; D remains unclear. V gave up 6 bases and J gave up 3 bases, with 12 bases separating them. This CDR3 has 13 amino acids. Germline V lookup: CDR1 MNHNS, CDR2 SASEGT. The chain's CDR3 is CASSSPFYYEQYF. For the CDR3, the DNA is TGTGCCAGCAGCTCGCCCTTCTACTACGAGCAGTACTTC.

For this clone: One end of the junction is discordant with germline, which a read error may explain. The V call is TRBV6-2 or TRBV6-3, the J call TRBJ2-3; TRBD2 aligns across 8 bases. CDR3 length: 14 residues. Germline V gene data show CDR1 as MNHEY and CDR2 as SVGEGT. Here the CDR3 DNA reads TGTTCCAGCAGTTACGGGAGGGCCACAGATACACAGTATTTT. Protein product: CSSSYGRATDTQYF.

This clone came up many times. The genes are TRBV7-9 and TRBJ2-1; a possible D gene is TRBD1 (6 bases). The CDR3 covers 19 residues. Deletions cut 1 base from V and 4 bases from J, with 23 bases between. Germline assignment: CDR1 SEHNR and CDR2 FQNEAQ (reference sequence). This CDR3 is CASSLGVGGIGLAYNEQFF. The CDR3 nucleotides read TGTGCCAGCAGCTTAGGGGTAGGGGGTATCGGGTTGGCATACAATGAGCAGTTCTTC. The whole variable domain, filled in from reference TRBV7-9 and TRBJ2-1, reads DTGVSQNPRHKITKRGQNVTFRCDPISEHNRLYWYRQTLGQGPEFLTYFQNEAQLEKSRLLSDRFSAERPKGSFSTLEIQRTEQGDSAMYLCASSLGVGGIGLAYNEQFFGPGTRLTVL.

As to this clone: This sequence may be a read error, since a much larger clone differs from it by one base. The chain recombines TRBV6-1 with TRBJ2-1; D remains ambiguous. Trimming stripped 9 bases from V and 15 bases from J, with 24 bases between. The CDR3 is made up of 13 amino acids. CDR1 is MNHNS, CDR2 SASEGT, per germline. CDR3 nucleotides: TGTGCCAGTTCATGGACCGCGAGAAATGAGTGGTTCTTC. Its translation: CASSWTARNEWFF.

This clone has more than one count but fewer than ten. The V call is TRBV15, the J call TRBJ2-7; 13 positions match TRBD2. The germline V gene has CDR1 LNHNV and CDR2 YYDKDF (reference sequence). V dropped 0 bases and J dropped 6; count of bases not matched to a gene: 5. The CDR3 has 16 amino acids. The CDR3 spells CATSRDGGLAGVEQYF. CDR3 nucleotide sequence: TGTGCCACCAGCAGAGATGGTGGACTAGCGGGGGTCGAGCAGTACTTC.

The CDR3 loop is CSARVPGGYTEAFF. In DNA, the CDR3 is TGCAGTGCTAGAGTCCCAGGAGGGTACACTGAAGCTTTCTTT. The gene calls are TRBV20-1 and TRBJ1-1; D uncertain. The V and J ends lost 1 base and 3 bases respectively, with 12 bases between them. The length of the CDR3 is 14 residues. CDR1 and CDR2 from the germline V gene are DFQATT and SNEGSKA (reference sequence).

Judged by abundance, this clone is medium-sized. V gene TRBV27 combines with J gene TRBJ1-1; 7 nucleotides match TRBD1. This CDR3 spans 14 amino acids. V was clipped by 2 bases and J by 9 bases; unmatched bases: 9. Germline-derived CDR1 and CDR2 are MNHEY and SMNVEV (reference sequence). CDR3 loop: CASSLDRAGAQAFF. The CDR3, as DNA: TGTGCCAGCAGTTTAGACAGGGCCGGGGCACAAGCTTTCTTT.